The 8 T cell receptor beta chains below were found in one sample sequenced in a study of blood T cells in healthy people across ages (dated by TCRdb to 2015 to 2017). Receptor amplification or capture employed 5' RACE. The instrument given in TCRdb is Illumina HiSeq 2500. The second PCR ran for about 7 to 11 cycles and used a J-beta primer mix along with a sample-barcoded 5' primer. The public reads were reprocessed in TCRdb via fastp at Q25 and MiXCR, keeping in-frame beta chains. Identical CDR3 protein sequences are pooled into one entry, listed with their most common genes and DNA. Here the sample has roughly 700,000 distinct CDR3 sequences; around half occur a single time. In total, the top ten clones hold approximately 32% of the sample. The specimen sequenced was blood. Source of these receptors: a woman aged 55-70 years in good health.

V gene TRBV15 combines with J gene TRBJ1-2; possibly TRBD1 for D (6 bases). Trimming removed 7 bases from V and 6 bases from J, with 18 bases in between. CDR1 is LNHNV and CDR2 is YYDKDF in the germline V gene (reference sequence). The CDR3 consists of 14 residues. In nucleotides, the CDR3 is TGTGCCACCAAACGGGACATCGGACTCGATGGCTACACCTTC. Residues: CATKRDIGLDGYTF.

The V gene is TRBV7-2, the J gene TRBJ1-2; D might be TRBD1 (5 bases). From germline, CDR1 is SGHTA and CDR2 FQGNSA. V lost 3 bases, J lost 4 bases, and 12 bases lay in between. The CDR3 has 14 residues. The CDR3 DNA reads as TGTGCCAGCAGCTTGGGGCGAGGACGCTATGGCTACACCTTC. Translated, it gives CASSLGRGRYGYTF.

The table lists this clonotype with a few counts. This may come from a read error, since a much larger clone is one base off. The CDR3 DNA sequence: TGTGCCATCAGGGGCAGCACAGATACGCAGTATTTT. This encodes CAIRGSTDTQYF. The chain has TRBV24-1 and TRBJ2-3; tentative D call: TRBD1 (6 bases). V gave up 11 bases and J gave up 0 bases, with 8 bases separating them. The germline V gene encodes CDR1 KGHDR and CDR2 SFDVKD. The CDR3 sequence is 12 residues long.

Comment on this clonotype: One end of the junction varies from germline; a read error may be responsible. The V gene is TRBV24-1, the J gene TRBJ2-3, with 7 bases matching TRBD1. The CDR3 is 15 amino acids. CDR1 KGHDR and CDR2 SFDVKD come from the germline V gene. CDR3 region: CATSDLGQVPDMQYF. CDR3 in DNA: TGTGCCACCAGTGATTTAGGACAGGTACCAGATATGCAGTATTTT.

In DNA form, the CDR3 reads TGTGCCAGCAGTGTGGGGTCTGAAGCTTTCTTT. Protein sequence: CASSVGSEAFF. The chain employs TRBV2 and TRBJ1-1; no clear D. Per the germline V gene, CDR1 is SNHLY and CDR2 is FYNNEI. This CDR3 contains 11 residues. Deletions cut 4 bases from V and 6 bases from J, with 6 bases between.

The chain links TRBV20-1 to TRBJ1-5; D is ambiguous. Germline V lookup: CDR1 DFQATT, CDR2 SNEGSKA (reference sequence). The V end was cut by 2 bases, the J end by 0 bases, with 8 bases between. The CDR3 totals 14 residues. This CDR3 is CSARPDHSNQPQHF. The CDR3 DNA sequence: TGCAGTGCTAGACCGGACCATAGCAATCAGCCCCAGCATTTT.

This clonotype has just a few counts. The V gene is TRBV7-2, the J gene TRBJ2-4, with TRBD2 identical over 7 bases. Germline V gene sequence: CDR1 SGHTA, CDR2 FQGNSA. The CDR3 consists of 18 residues. Losses at the gene ends were 3 bases for V and 5 bases for J; bases not matched to a gene: 16. Here the CDR3 reads CASSFGILGGSRENIQYF. The CDR3 nucleotides are TGTGCCAGCAGCTTTGGGATACTCGGCGGGAGTCGGGAAAACATTCAGTACTTC.

This clonotype was seen more than once but under ten times. V usage is TRBV20-1 and J usage is TRBJ2-1; 7 bases are a match to TRBD1. The CDR3 is 15 residues long. Trimming at V came to 3 bases and at J to 3 bases, leaving 8 bases not matched to a gene. Looked up from germline, CDR1 is DFQATT and CDR2 is SNEGSKA (reference sequence). DNA of the CDR3: TGCAGTGCTAGGGGGGACAGTATTTTCTACAATGAGCAGTTCTTC. Its translation: CSARGDSIFYNEQFF.